This T cell receptor (beta chain) was captured in a study of blood T cell repertoires in COVID-19. Study information: COVID-19 samples collected from the United States, Italy and Spain covered acute and convalescent phases.

Per the study methods: Nucleated cell number was recorded as an estimate derived from reference gene primer amplification. The protocol was immunoSEQ multiplex PCR, while the TCRdb copy is restricted to in-frame clones and leaves out a portion. That table is the source of V, J and clone size, and D and trimming were worked out from the DNA. The top ten clones hold around 4.8% of a sample with roughly 100,000 clones, about four fifths of them seen once. V lost 2 bases to trimming and J lost 9 bases; unmatched junction nucleotides: 3. The CDR3 length is 14 residues. Germline V gene data show CDR1 as SGDLS and CDR2 as YYNGEE.

Source material: peripheral blood. The sequence came from a man aged 55 to 69 with acute or convalescent COVID-19. The V and J genes are TRBV9 and TRBJ2-1; 12 nucleotides match TRBD2. CDR3 region: CASSVTSGGPEQFF. CDR3 nucleotides: TGTGCCAGCAGCGTTACTAGCGGGGGGCCTGAGCAGTTCTTC.